This T cell receptor (beta chain) was documented in a study of blood T cell repertoires in COVID-19. Study-level information: From T cells, B-cell-depleted T cells, or PBMCs came the material, which was cDNA or gDNA.

Here immunoSEQ multiplex PCR was the method, and the copy in TCRdb shows in-frame clones only, minus some. This table holds roughly 64,000 clones, roughly 82% found once. The specimen was peripheral blood. The clonotype originates from a woman aged 60-70 years with acute or convalescent COVID-19.

CDR3 in DNA: TGTGCCAGCAGTTTCCGACAGGGGTGGGAGACCCAGTACTTC. Its protein product is CASSFRQGWETQYF. The chain carries TRBV6-6 and TRBJ2-5; TRBD1 aligns across 8 bases. CDR1 is MNHNY and CDR2 is SVGAGI in the germline V gene (reference sequence). CDR3 length: 14 residues. The V gene end was trimmed by 4 bases and the J gene end by 5 bases; junction bases not matched to a gene: 6.